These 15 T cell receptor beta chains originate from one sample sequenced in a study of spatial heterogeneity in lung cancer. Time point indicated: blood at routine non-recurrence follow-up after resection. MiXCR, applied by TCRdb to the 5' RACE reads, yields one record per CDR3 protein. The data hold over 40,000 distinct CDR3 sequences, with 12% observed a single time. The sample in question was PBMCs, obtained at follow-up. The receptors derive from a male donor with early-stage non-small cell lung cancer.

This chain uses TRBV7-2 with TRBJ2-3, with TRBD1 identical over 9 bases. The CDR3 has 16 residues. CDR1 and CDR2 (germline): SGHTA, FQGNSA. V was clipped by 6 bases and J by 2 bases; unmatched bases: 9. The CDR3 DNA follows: TGTGCCAGCAGTCACGACAGGGGGAGGGCCACAGATACGCAGTATTTT. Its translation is CASSHDRGRATDTQYF.

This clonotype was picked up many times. DNA of the CDR3: TGTGCCAGCAGCTTGCCGGACAGGGAGAACACTGAAGCTTTCTTT. Protein product: CASSLPDRENTEAFF. V is TRBV7-2 and J is TRBJ1-1, with 8 bases that match TRBD1. From germline, CDR1 is SGHTA and CDR2 FQGNSA. The CDR3 totals 15 residues. V lost 3 bases to trimming and J lost 1 base; unmatched junction nucleotides: 4.

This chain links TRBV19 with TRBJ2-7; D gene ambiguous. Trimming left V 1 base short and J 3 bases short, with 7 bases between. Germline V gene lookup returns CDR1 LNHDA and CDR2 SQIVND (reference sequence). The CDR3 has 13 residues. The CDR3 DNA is TGTGCCAGTAGTATAGCTCTTCTCTACGAGCAGTACTTC. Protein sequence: CASSIALLYEQYF.

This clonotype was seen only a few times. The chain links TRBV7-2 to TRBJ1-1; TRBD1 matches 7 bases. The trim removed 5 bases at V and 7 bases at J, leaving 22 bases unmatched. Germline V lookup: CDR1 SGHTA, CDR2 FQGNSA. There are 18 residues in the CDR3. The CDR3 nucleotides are TGTGCCAGCAGCCCTAGGGCCGCCCCGGGACAGAGCGTTTTTGAAGCTTTCTTT. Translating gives CASSPRAAPGQSVFEAFF.

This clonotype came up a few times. CDR3 region: CASSQATFGKGRNEQFF. DNA of the CDR3: TGCGCCAGCAGCCAAGCTACCTTCGGGAAGGGGCGCAATGAGCAGTTCTTC. The V call is TRBV4-3, the J call TRBJ2-1, with D possibly being TRBD1 or TRBD2 (5 bases each). V dropped 1 base and J dropped 6 bases, with 19 bases sitting between them. Germline loops: CDR1 LGHNA, CDR2 YSLEER. This CDR3 comprises 17 residues.

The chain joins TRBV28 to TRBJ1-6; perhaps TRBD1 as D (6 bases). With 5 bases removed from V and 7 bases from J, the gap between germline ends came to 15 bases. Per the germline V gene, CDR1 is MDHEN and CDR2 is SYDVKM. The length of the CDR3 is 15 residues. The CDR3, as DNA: TGTGCCAGCAGTACCCCAGACAGGCCGAATTCACCCCTCCACTTT. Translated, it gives CASSTPDRPNSPLHF.

CDR3 sequence reads: CASSLEGGTDTQYF. CDR3 nucleotides: TGCGCCAGCAGCTTGGAGGGGGGCACAGATACGCAGTATTTT. The gene calls are TRBV5-1 and TRBJ2-3; D is perhaps TRBD1 (6 bases). CDR1 is SGHRS, CDR2 YFSETQ, per germline. V was shortened by 0 bases and J by 1 base, with 6 bases between the two germline ends. The CDR3 loop spans 14 amino acids.

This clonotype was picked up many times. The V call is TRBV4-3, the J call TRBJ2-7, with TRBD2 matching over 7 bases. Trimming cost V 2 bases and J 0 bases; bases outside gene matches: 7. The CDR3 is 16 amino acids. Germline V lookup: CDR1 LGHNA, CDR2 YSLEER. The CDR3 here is CASSQHLAASSYEQYF. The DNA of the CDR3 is TGCGCCAGCAGCCAACACCTAGCGGCGAGCTCCTACGAGCAGTACTTC.

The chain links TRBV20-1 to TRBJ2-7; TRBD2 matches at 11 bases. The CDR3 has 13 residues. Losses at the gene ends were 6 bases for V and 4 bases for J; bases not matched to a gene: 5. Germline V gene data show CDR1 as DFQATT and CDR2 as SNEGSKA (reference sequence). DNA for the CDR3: TGCAGTGCCCGACTAGCGGGGACTTACGAGCAGTACTTC. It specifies CSARLAGTYEQYF.

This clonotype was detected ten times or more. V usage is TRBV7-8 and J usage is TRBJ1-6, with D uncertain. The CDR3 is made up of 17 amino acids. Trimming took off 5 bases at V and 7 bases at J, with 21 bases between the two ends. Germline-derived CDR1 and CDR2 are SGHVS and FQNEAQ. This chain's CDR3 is CASSPIEGAGFNSPLHF. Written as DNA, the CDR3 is TGTGCCAGCAGCCCAATCGAAGGCGCAGGCTTCAATTCACCCCTCCACTTT.

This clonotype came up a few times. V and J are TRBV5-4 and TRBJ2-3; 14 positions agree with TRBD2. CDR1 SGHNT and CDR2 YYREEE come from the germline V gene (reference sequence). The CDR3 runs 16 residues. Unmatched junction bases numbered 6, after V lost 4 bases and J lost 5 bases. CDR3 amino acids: CASSPGTSGSRDTQYF. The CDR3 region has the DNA TGTGCCAGCAGCCCAGGGACTAGCGGGAGTAGAGATACGCAGTATTTT.

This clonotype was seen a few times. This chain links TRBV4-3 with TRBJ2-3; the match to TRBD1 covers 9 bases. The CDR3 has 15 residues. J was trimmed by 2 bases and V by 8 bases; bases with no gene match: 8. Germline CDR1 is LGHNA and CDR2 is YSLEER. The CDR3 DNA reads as TGCGCCAGCGGGCGGACAGGGGACCTCACAGATACGCAGTATTTT. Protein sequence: CASGRTGDLTDTQYF.

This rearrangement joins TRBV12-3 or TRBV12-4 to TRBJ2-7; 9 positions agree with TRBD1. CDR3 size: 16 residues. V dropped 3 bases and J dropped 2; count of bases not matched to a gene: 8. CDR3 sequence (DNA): TGTGCCAGCAGTTTTCCATCTCGACAGGGGGCCTACGAGCAGTACTTC. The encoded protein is CASSFPSRQGAYEQYF.

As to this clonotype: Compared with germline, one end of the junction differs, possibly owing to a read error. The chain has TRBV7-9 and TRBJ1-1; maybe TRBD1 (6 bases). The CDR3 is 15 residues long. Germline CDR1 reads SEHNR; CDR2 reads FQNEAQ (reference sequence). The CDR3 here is CAGSLGGGMNTEAFF. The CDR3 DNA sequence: TGTGCCGGCAGCTTAGGGGGAGGCATGAACACTGAAGCTTTCTTT.

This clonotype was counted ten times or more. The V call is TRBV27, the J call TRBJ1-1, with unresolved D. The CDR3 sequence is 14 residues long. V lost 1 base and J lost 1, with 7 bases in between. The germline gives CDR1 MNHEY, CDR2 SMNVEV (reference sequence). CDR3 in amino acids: CASSLFRSNTEAFF. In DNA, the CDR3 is TGTGCCAGCAGTTTATTCCGGTCGAACACTGAAGCTTTCTTT.